This is a list of T cell receptor beta chains from one sample in a study of CD4 T cells in relation to SARS-CoV-2 and coronaviruses. TCRdb keeps only in-frame clones here, not all; method: immunoSEQ multiplex PCR. The sample lists over 15,000 clones; over 60% were seen once. Antigens of these TCRs are unknown. What was sequenced was CD4+ T cells from PBMCs, cultured in vitro. The receptors stem from a human donor in good health. CDR3s include the opening cysteine and the closing phenylalanine or tryptophan. The order of the fields is clone size, D gene, J gene, V gene, CDR3 DNA, CDR3 protein. D genes are given only for firm matches. Some rows mark clone size as missing; the rest say once, few, many or name a class of expanded clone.

size: .; D: TRBD1; J: TRBJ1-6; V: TRBV30; DNA: TGTGCCTGGACGGGCAGGGGGCAAAATTCACCCCTCCACTTT; CDR3: CAWTGRGQNSPLHF
size: .; D: TRBD2; J: TRBJ2-2; V: TRBV9; DNA: TGTGCCAGCAGCGTAGACCTAGCGGGCGCCACCGGGGAGCTGTTTTTT; CDR3: CASSVDLAGATGELFF
size: .; D: .; J: TRBJ2-7; V: TRBV5-1; DNA: TGCGCCAGCAGCCGGGAGCGGACAGACTCCTACGAGCAGTACTTC; CDR3: CASSRERTDSYEQYF
size: .; D: .; J: TRBJ2-7; V: TRBV7-6; DNA: TGTGCCAGCAGCTTAGCTCCCGGTTACGAGCAGTACTTC; CDR3: CASSLAPGYEQYF
size: .; D: .; J: TRBJ2-1; V: TRBV7-3; DNA: TGTGCCAGCAGCTTATCCGGGAGTGACTACAATGAGCAGTTCTTC; CDR3: CASSLSGSDYNEQFF
size: .; D: .; J: TRBJ2-5; V: TRBV2; DNA: TGTGCCAGCAGGTGGTGGAGCGCCCAGTACTTC; CDR3: CASRWWSAQYF
size: .; D: .; J: TRBJ2-7; V: TRBV7-2; DNA: TGTGCCAGCAGCTTAGGTCAGGGTAGGGCCTACGAGCAGTACTTC; CDR3: CASSLGQGRAYEQYF
size: .; D: TRBD1; J: TRBJ2-5; V: TRBV24-1; DNA: TGTGCCACCAGTGACCCCGGACAGGGTTCGGAAGAGACCCAGTACTTC; CDR3: CATSDPGQGSEETQYF
size: .; D: .; J: TRBJ1-1; V: TRBV6-6; DNA: TGTGCCAGCAGTTACTCGTCCAACCCGAACACTGAAGCTTTCTTT; CDR3: CASSYSSNPNTEAFF
size: .; D: .; J: TRBJ2-4; V: TRBV19; DNA: TGTGCCAGTAGTATAGATCTTGTGTCGGGCAAAAACATTCAGTACTTC; CDR3: CASSIDLVSGKNIQYF
size: .; D: .; J: TRBJ2-7; V: TRBV24-1; DNA: TGTGCCACCAGTGGGGGAGAGGGGTACGAGCAGTACTTC; CDR3: CATSGGEGYEQYF
size: .; D: TRBD1; J: TRBJ1-2; V: TRBV15; DNA: TGTGCCACCAGCAGAGATGACAGGGGAACCTATGGCTACACCTTC; CDR3: CATSRDDRGTYGYTF
size: .; D: .; J: TRBJ1-1; V: TRBV28; DNA: TGTGCCAGCAATACGGGTACTCACATGAACACTGAAGCTTTCTTT; CDR3: CASNTGTHMNTEAFF
size: .; D: .; J: TRBJ1-6; V: TRBV9; DNA: TGTGCCAGCAGCGGCGGGGGTACAGGAAACCCACCCCTCCACTTT; CDR3: CASSGGGTGNPPLHF
size: .; D: .; J: TRBJ1-5; V: TRBV12-3/TRBV12-4; DNA: TGTGCCAGCAGTAAACAGGGTACCCAGCATTTT; CDR3: CASSKQGTQHF
size: .; D: .; J: TRBJ2-5; V: TRBV24-1; DNA: TGTGCCACCAGTGCCAAAGGACGCCCACAAGAGACCCAGTACTTC; CDR3: CATSAKGRPQETQYF
size: .; D: TRBD2; J: TRBJ2-7; V: TRBV10-1; DNA: TGCGCCAGCAGTGAGAAGATGATAGAGACTAGCGGATCCTACGAGCAGTACTTC; CDR3: CASSEKMIETSGSYEQYF
size: .; D: .; J: TRBJ2-1; V: TRBV3-1/TRBV3-2; DNA: TGTGCCAGCAGCCCTTTTTCAGGGTATCTCAATGAGCAGTTCTTC; CDR3: CASSPFSGYLNEQFF
size: .; D: .; J: TRBJ2-3; V: TRBV14; DNA: TGTGCCAGCAGCCCTTTCACAGATACGCAGTATTTT; CDR3: CASSPFTDTQYF
size: few; D: .; J: TRBJ2-7; V: TRBV2; DNA: TGTGCCAGCAGTTCTTCAACGGCACAGCAGTACTTC; CDR3: CASSSSTAQQYF
size: .; D: .; J: TRBJ2-7; V: TRBV6-6; DNA: TGTGCCAGCAGTCGACCTACGGCGAGCGGGCCGGGTGAGCAGTACTTC; CDR3: CASSRPTASGPGEQYF
size: .; D: .; J: TRBJ2-5; V: TRBV5-1; DNA: TGCGCCAGCAGCTGGGACCAAGAGACCCAGTACTTC; CDR3: CASSWDQETQYF
size: .; D: TRBD1; J: TRBJ2-2; V: TRBV6-5; DNA: TGTGCCAGCAGTTTTGACAGGGAGAACACCGGGGAGCTGTTTTTT; CDR3: CASSFDRENTGELFF